Following are 4 T cell receptor beta chains from one sample sequenced in a study of T cells in Graves' hyperthyroidism and ophthalmopathy. RNA transcripts were the template for amplifying TCR beta CDR3 regions. A first-round RT-PCR of the TCR CDR3 used the HTBI primer set. One entry per CDR3 protein, called by TCRdb with MiXCR from the multiplex PCR reads. The table records around 420,000 distinct CDR3 sequences, 15% to 18% of them present only once. Specimen: blood. These receptors were obtained from a woman aged 18 to 35 with Graves' hyperthyroidism.

This clonotype was seen ten or more times. The chain employs TRBV6-1 and TRBJ1-6, with 8 bases lining up with TRBD1. The CDR3 has 16 amino acids. Per the germline V gene, CDR1 is MNHNS and CDR2 is SASEGT. The junction had 12 bases not matched to a gene; V was cut back by 5 bases and J by 9 bases. The CDR3 coding sequence is TGTGCCAGCAGTTCCCTGGACAGGGTAGGCGGTTCACCCCTCCACTTT. It translates to CASSSLDRVGGSPLHF.

This clonotype was seen just once. The genes are TRBV6-2 or TRBV6-3 and TRBJ2-5, with D maybe TRBD2 (6 bases). V was cut by 5 bases and J by 2 bases, with 12 bases left in between. CDR1 MNHEY and CDR2 SVGEGT come from the germline V gene. The CDR3 contains 14 residues. DNA for the CDR3: TGTGCCAGCAGTATCTGGGCGGGGCAAGAGACCCAGTACTTC. Translated, it gives CASSIWAGQETQYF.

The rearrangement links TRBV9 to TRBJ2-3, with TRBD1 identical over 9 bases. There are 16 residues in the CDR3. The germline V gene has CDR1 SGDLS and CDR2 YYNGEE. V shed 4 bases, J shed 3 bases, and the junction held 9 bases outside the gene matches. The CDR3 DNA is TGTGCCAGCAGCAGGGGAGTGGGACAGGGAACAGATACGCAGTATTTT. This sequence encodes CASSRGVGQGTDTQYF.

This clonotype was seen repeatedly, ten times or more. J is TRBJ1-4 and V is TRBV28, with D unresolved. V gave up 6 bases and J gave up 0 bases, with 8 bases separating them. The germline gives CDR1 MDHEN, CDR2 SYDVKM. The CDR3 is 14 residues long. This CDR3 is CASREVATNEKLFF. CDR3 DNA sequence: TGTGCCAGCAGGGAAGTTGCAACTAATGAAAAACTGTTTTTT.